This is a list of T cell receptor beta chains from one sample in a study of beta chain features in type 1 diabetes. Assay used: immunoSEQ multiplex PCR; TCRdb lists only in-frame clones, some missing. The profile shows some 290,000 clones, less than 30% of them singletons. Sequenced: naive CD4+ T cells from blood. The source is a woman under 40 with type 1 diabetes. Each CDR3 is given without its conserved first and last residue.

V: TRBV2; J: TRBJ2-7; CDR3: ASSGQGYEQY
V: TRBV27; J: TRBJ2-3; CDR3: ASSFRVSDTQY
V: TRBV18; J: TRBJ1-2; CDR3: ASTTGQDDGYT
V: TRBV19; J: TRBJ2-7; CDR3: ASSPTTSANPYEQY
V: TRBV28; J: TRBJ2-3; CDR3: ASSGGQGPTDTQY
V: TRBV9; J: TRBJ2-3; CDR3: ASSARGYTDTQY
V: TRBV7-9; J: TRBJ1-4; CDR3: ASSLNRAATNEKLF
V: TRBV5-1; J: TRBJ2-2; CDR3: ASSTGTGWLGELF
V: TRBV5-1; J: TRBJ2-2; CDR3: ASSIRQGNTGELF
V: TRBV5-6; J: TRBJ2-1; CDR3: ASSLGLAAYNEQF
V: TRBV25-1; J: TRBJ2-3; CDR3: ASRRGGTDTQY
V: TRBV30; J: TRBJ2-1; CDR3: AWSISGSVPREQF
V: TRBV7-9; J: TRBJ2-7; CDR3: ASSSQEGGEQY
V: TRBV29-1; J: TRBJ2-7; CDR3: SVGGPGAYEQY
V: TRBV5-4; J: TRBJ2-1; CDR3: ASSSSGQLYNEQF
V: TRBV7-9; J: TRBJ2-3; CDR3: ASSETSDSQY
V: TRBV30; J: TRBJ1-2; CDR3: AWSSGQFNT
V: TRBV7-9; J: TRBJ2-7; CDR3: ASSPSGTDYEQY
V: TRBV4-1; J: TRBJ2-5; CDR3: ASSQPTSGQETQY
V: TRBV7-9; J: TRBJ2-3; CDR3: ASSRGAGGRTDTQY
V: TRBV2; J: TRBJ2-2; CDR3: ASRNGTNTGELF
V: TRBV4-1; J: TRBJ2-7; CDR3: ASSQDGGEQY
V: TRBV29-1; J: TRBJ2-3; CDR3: SVDRQPDTQY
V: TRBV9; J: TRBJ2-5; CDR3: ASSVGSSGRPGTQY
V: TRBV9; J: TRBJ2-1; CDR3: ASSLRAGEDEQF